The next 9 T cell receptor beta chains were all read from a single sample in a study of identical twins. TCRdb redid the calling of the 5' RACE reads with MiXCR, one entry per CDR3 protein. The table lists 400,000 to 650,000 distinct CDR3 sequences, around 20% of them singletons. The same sample was also studied in work on T cells expressing NK-cell markers.

Sequencing used CD4+ T cells sorted from blood. The receptor source for this set is a woman between 18 and 30 years old in good health.

CDR3 nucleotides: TGTGCCAGCAGTCCGGACAATGCCGCGAAGTATGGCTACACCTTC. It codes for CASSPDNAAKYGYTF. This chain links TRBV12-3 or TRBV12-4 with TRBJ1-2; TRBD1 is a possible D gene (5 bases). Trimming left V 5 bases short and J 5 bases short, with 18 bases between. The CDR3 is 15 residues long.

This clonotype was found a few times. The chain uses TRBV20-1 and TRBJ2-3, with TRBD2 identical over 10 bases. J gave up 0 bases and V 6 bases, and 18 bases lay outside the gene matches. This CDR3 is 19 amino acids long. The germline CDR1 and CDR2 sequences are DFQATT and SNEGSKA (reference sequence). The CDR3 loop is CSAPLSRTSGYSSTDTQYF. CDR3 nucleotide sequence: TGCAGTGCCCCCCTCTCCAGGACTAGCGGTTACTCTAGCACAGATACGCAGTATTTT.

A remark on this clonotype: Because it lacks the conserved phenylalanine or tryptophan at the end, this CDR3 is likely a read error. The chain has TRBV19 and TRBJ1-5; TRBD1 is a possible D gene (5 bases). This CDR3 contains 16 residues. The germline V gene has CDR1 LNHDA and CDR2 SQIVND (reference sequence). V dropped 4 bases and J dropped 4 bases, with 17 bases sitting between them. The CDR3 bases are TGTGCCAGTAGTACAATCGACAGAGTTACTAATCAGCCCCAGCATTGT. Translated, it gives CASSTIDRVTNQPQHC.

This clonotype was found a few times. V and J are TRBV5-1 and TRBJ2-7, with 7 bases fitting TRBD1. The CDR3 covers 14 residues. Trimming removed 2 bases from V and 6 bases from J; junction bases left unmatched: 8. Germline V lookup: CDR1 SGHRS, CDR2 YFSETQ. CDR3 protein: CASSFRDRSFEQYF. The CDR3 DNA is TGCGCCAGCAGCTTCCGGGACAGATCTTTCGAGCAGTACTTC. The whole variable domain, filled in from reference TRBV5-1 and TRBJ2-7, reads KAGVTQTPRYLIKTRGQQVTLSCSPISGHRSVSWYQQTPGQGLQFLFEYFSETQRNKGNFPGRFSGRQFSNSRSEMNVSTLELGDSALYLCASSFRDRSFEQYFGPGTRLTVT.

This clonotype showed up many times. This rearrangement joins TRBV11-2 to TRBJ2-7; TRBD2 matches 12 bases. The J segment lost 5 bases and the V segment lost 5 bases, leaving 4 bases of the junction unmatched. In germline, CDR1 is SGHAT, CDR2 FQNNGV. This CDR3 region has 14 residues. For the CDR3, the DNA is TGTGCCAGCAGCCGGACTAGCGGGATACACGAGCAGTACTTC. Its translation is CASSRTSGIHEQYF.

The chain has TRBV27 and TRBJ2-2, with D tentatively TRBD1 (5 bases). This CDR3 contains 14 residues. V gave up 3 bases and J gave up 5 bases, with 10 bases separating them. Per germline, CDR1 MNHEY and CDR2 SMNVEV (reference sequence). Here the CDR3 reads CASSLDMRTGELFF. For the CDR3, the DNA is TGTGCCAGCAGTTTGGACATGCGAACCGGGGAGCTGTTTTTT.

This clonotype has just a few counts. This rearrangement joins TRBV12-3 or TRBV12-4 to TRBJ2-1; D not resolved. The V end was cut by 4 bases, the J end by 9 bases, with 4 bases between. The CDR3 has 10 amino acids. CDR3 region: CASSYREQFF. In DNA, the CDR3 is TGTGCCAGCAGTTACCGTGAGCAGTTCTTC.

This clonotype was seen a few times. This chain uses TRBV12-3 or TRBV12-4 with TRBJ1-5, with D tentatively TRBD1 (5 bases). The CDR3 runs 16 residues. The germline V and J ends were trimmed by 2 bases and 2 bases, with 13 bases remaining between them. CDR3 residues: CASSLRGPRGNQPQHF. In DNA, the CDR3 is TGTGCCAGCAGTTTACGGGGCCCGAGGGGCAATCAGCCCCAGCATTTT.

This rearrangement joins TRBV1 to TRBJ2-7. TRBV1 is flagged as a pseudogene. The CDR3 length is 13 residues. The CDR3 is CTSSHVWPSEQYF. The CDR3 nucleotides read TGCACCAGCAGCCACGTCTGGCCGTCGGAGCAGTACTTC.